Below, 31 T cell receptor beta chains from the same sample are listed, as sequenced in a study of control samples from healthy donors and cancer patients. Clones were sequenced by immunoSEQ multiplex PCR, and TCRdb holds only the in-frame ones, with some missing. The sample has over 55,000 clones, 80% to 95% seen once; the top ten hold around 0.9%. Sequenced material: PBMCs. All receptors derive from a man between 25 and 39 years old with colorectal cancer.

The rearrangement uses TRBV11-2 and TRBJ2-1; 7 bases match TRBD1. The junction had 14 bases not matched to a gene; V was cut back by 1 base and J by 8 bases. CDR3 length equals 17 residues. CDR1 SGHAT and CDR2 FQNNGV come from the germline V gene. The CDR3 coding sequence is TGTGCCAGCAGCTTAGTACGACAGGGAAAAAACAATTATGAGCAGTTCTTC. This codes for CASSLVRQGKNNYEQFF. Together with reference TRBV11-2 and TRBJ2-1, the CDR3 gives the full variable domain: EAGVAQSPRYKIIEKRQSVAFWCNPISGHATLYWYQQILGQGPKLLIQFQNNGVVDDSQLPKDRFSAERLKGVDSTLKIQPAKLEDSAVYLCASSLVRQGKNNYEQFFGPGTRLTVL.

V is TRBV14 and J is TRBJ1-3; no firm D call. V was shortened by 3 bases and J by 0 bases, with 15 bases between the two germline ends. CDR3 size: 17 residues. Germline CDR1 and CDR2: SGHDN and FVKESK. The CDR3: CASSQGSLYVSGNTIYF. CDR3 nucleotides: TGTGCCAGCAGCCAGGGGTCCCTCTACGTCTCTGGAAACACCATATATTTT.

The V call is TRBV10-3, the J call TRBJ2-7; 11 nucleotides match TRBD1. The CDR3 has 14 amino acids. Trimming removed 8 bases from V and 6 bases from J; junction bases left unmatched: 9. CDR1 is ENHRY, CDR2 SYGVKD, per germline. CDR3 amino acids: CAIGEGQGDAEQYV. The CDR3 region has the DNA TGTGCCATCGGGGAGGGACAGGGGGACGCCGAGCAGTACGTC.

This clone was counted once. This rearrangement joins TRBV18 to TRBJ1-2; no definite D call. The CDR3 is made up of 13 amino acids. Trimming took off 2 bases at V and 8 bases at J, with 12 bases between the two ends. Germline V gene lookup returns CDR1 KGHSH and CDR2 LQKENI. The CDR3, as DNA: TGTGCCAGCTCACCATCCGGACCGGCCGGCTACACCTTC. Translating gives CASSPSGPAGYTF.

The chain employs TRBV6-4 and TRBJ2-3, with 9 nucleotides matching TRBD2. Germline CDR1 MRHNA, CDR2 SNTAGT. J gave up 0 bases and V 6 bases, and 7 bases lay outside the gene matches. The CDR3 runs to 16 residues. The CDR3 sequence is CASRISGGLSTDTQYF. The CDR3 DNA reads as TGTGCCAGCAGGATTAGCGGGGGCCTTAGCACAGATACGCAGTATTTT.

The rearrangement uses TRBV7-6 and TRBJ1-1; D is ambiguous. Trimming pared 4 bases from V and 0 bases from J, leaving 15 bases between. This CDR3 contains 16 residues. CDR1 and CDR2 from the germline V gene are SGHVS and FNYEAQ. The DNA for the CDR3 is TGTGCCAGCAGCTCCCAACCGGGCGATATGAACACTGAAGCTTTCTTT. This translates into CASSSQPGDMNTEAFF. Supplemented by reference TRBV7-6 and TRBJ1-1, the full variable domain reads GAGVSQSPRYKVTKRGQDVALRCDPISGHVSLYWYRQALGQGPEFLTYFNYEAQQDKSGLPNDRFSAERPEGSISTLTIQRTEQRDSAMYRCASSSQPGDMNTEAFFGQGTRLTVV.

The gene calls are TRBV3-1 (or the pseudogene TRBV3-2) and TRBJ1-2; no definite D call. Germline CDR1 and CDR2: LGHDT and YNNKEL (reference sequence). Trimming took 5 bases from V and 3 from J, leaving 13 bases between them. This CDR3 comprises 14 residues. CDR3 amino acids: CASSTSSWDYGYTF. The CDR3 DNA reads as TGTGCCAGCAGCACTTCGTCATGGGACTATGGCTACACCTTC.

The chain employs TRBV11-2 and TRBJ2-1; D possibly uses TRBD1 or TRBD2 (6 bases each). Germline-derived CDR1 and CDR2 are SGHAT and FQNNGV. V lost 2 bases and J lost 5, with 13 bases in between. The CDR3 runs 15 residues. CDR3 residues: CASSLRGVGDNEQFF. DNA for the CDR3: TGTGCCAGCAGCTTAAGGGGGGTCGGGGACAATGAGCAGTTCTTC.

The chain is built from TRBV4-3 and TRBJ2-4; tentatively, D is TRBD1 or TRBD2 (5 bases each). Germline CDR1 and CDR2: LGHNA and YSLEER. CDR3 length equals 18 residues. Trimming stripped 0 bases from V and 7 bases from J, with 22 bases between. The DNA of the CDR3 is TGCGCCAGCAGCCAAGATCCCCTCGACAGTTATGGGGAGAACATTCAGTACTTC. Translating it yields CASSQDPLDSYGENIQYF.

In the case of this clone: At one of its ends the junction is not consistent with the germline gene, which may arise from a read error. The chain recombines TRBV7-9 with TRBJ2-1; D not resolved. Germline assignment: CDR1 SEHNR and CDR2 FQNEAQ (reference sequence). This CDR3 is 12 amino acids long. CDR3 in amino acids: CASTLSYDEQFF. CDR3 nucleotides: TGTGCCAGCACCCTAAGCTACGATGAGCAGTTCTTC.

The chain employs TRBV27 and TRBJ2-5; TRBD2 matches 8 bases. The CDR3 is 22 amino acids. The junction had 23 bases not matched to a gene; V was cut back by 0 bases and J by 2 bases. Germline V gene lookup returns CDR1 MNHEY and CDR2 SMNVEV (reference sequence). CDR3 residues: CASSLSENLKRGTLRPQETQYF. CDR3 sequence (DNA): TGTGCCAGCAGTTTATCCGAAAACCTCAAGCGGGGGACCCTCCGACCACAAGAGACCCAGTACTTC.

The chain couples TRBV10-1 to TRBJ1-2; perhaps TRBD1 as D (6 bases). Germline lookup yields CDR1 WNHNN and CDR2 SYGVQD (reference sequence). The V gene lost 8 bases and the J gene lost 0 bases, with 13 bases spanning the gap. This CDR3 comprises 14 residues. The CDR3 sequence is CASGPRGTNYGYTF. The DNA of the CDR3 is TGCGCCAGCGGCCCAAGGGGGACTAACTATGGCTACACCTTC.

The chain couples TRBV6-4 to TRBJ2-2, with 12 bases that match TRBD2. Germline V gene lookup returns CDR1 MRHNA and CDR2 SNTAGT. The CDR3 runs to 14 residues. V dropped 10 bases and J dropped 6; count of bases not matched to a gene: 6. CDR3 nucleotide sequence: TGTGCCACCAAGACTAGCGGGGGAGCCGGGGAGCTGTTTTTT. Its translation: CATKTSGGAGELFF.

J is TRBJ2-2 and V is TRBV5-4; 9 bases fit TRBD2. V gave up 4 bases and J gave up 6 bases; unmatched junction bases: 19. The CDR3 sequence is 19 residues long. Germline CDR1 reads SGHNT; CDR2 reads YYREEE (reference sequence). The CDR3 region has the DNA TGTGCCAGCAGCGACTATCTAGCGGGGTGGGCAAGATTGTCCGGGGAGCTGTTTTTT. Translated, it gives CASSDYLAGWARLSGELFF.

This clone was seen a few times. This chain connects TRBV6-5 to TRBJ2-1; tentatively, D is TRBD1 (8 bases). The V gene's germline CDR1 is MNHEY and CDR2 SVGAGI. This CDR3 has 14 amino acids. The V gene lost 3 bases and the J gene lost 11 bases, with 17 bases spanning the gap. For the CDR3, the DNA is TGTGCCAGCAGTTATATCTTACAGGGGGGGAAGCAGTTCTTC. Amino acids: CASSYILQGGKQFF.

The rearrangement links TRBV4-3 to TRBJ2-1; 8 bases line up with TRBD1. Trimming removed 0 bases from V and 9 bases from J; junction bases left unmatched: 7. This CDR3 is 15 amino acids long. Germline assignment: CDR1 LGHNA and CDR2 YSLEER. The CDR3 protein is CASSQDDRGRGEQFF. The CDR3 DNA reads TGCGCCAGCAGCCAAGACGACAGGGGCAGGGGTGAGCAGTTCTTC.

V gene TRBV28 combines with J gene TRBJ1-1; TRBD1 agrees at 9 bases. This CDR3 comprises 15 residues. V gave up 0 bases and J gave up 5 bases; unmatched junction bases: 4. The germline gives CDR1 MDHEN, CDR2 SYDVKM. The CDR3: CASSLWTGGGTEAFF. The CDR3 nucleotides are TGTGCCAGCAGTTTATGGACAGGGGGAGGTACTGAAGCTTTCTTT.

The chain carries TRBV30 and TRBJ1-2; D not resolved. V lost 4 bases, J lost 0 bases, and 9 bases lay in between. The length of the CDR3 is 13 residues. Germline V gene data show CDR1 as GTSNPN and CDR2 as SVGIG (reference sequence). DNA for the CDR3: TGTGCCTGGAAGTGGCTAGCTAACTATGGCTACACCTTC. Encoded protein: CAWKWLANYGYTF.

The rearrangement links TRBV7-8 to TRBJ1-6; 8 bases are shared with TRBD1. CDR1 is SGHVS, CDR2 FQNEAQ, per germline. The trim removed 2 bases at V and 14 bases at J, leaving 14 bases unmatched. The CDR3 contains 16 residues. The chain's CDR3 is CASSLSPDRESGTLHF. The CDR3 DNA reads TGTGCCAGCAGCTTAAGCCCGGACAGGGAATCTGGAACCCTCCACTTT.

V usage is TRBV4-1 and J usage is TRBJ1-4; no definite D call. Per the germline V gene, CDR1 is MGHRA and CDR2 is YSYEKL. Between the trimmed V and J ends, which lost 0 bases and 8 bases, there was a span of 16 bases. The CDR3 has 16 amino acids. The CDR3 reads CASSQDPGSEGEKLFF. In nucleotides, the CDR3 is TGCGCCAGCAGCCAAGATCCGGGATCCGAGGGCGAAAAACTGTTTTTT.

V gene TRBV14 combines with J gene TRBJ2-4; tentative D call: TRBD1 (5 bases). Germline CDR1 SGHDN, CDR2 FVKESK. Trimming stripped 0 bases from V and 1 base from J, with 10 bases between. There are 16 residues in the CDR3. The CDR3 is CASSQEVAGAKNIQYF. CDR3 nucleotides: TGTGCCAGCAGCCAAGAGGTGGCAGGGGCCAAAAACATTCAGTACTTC. The full variable domain, its missing parts supplied by reference TRBV14 and TRBJ2-4, is EAGVTQFPSHSVIEKGQTVTLRCDPISGHDNLYWYRRVMGKEIKFLLHFVKESKQDESGMPNNRFLAERTGGTYSTLKVQPAELEDSGVYFCASSQEVAGAKNIQYFGAGTRLSVL.

The chain has TRBV6-1 and TRBJ2-2; the match to TRBD1 covers 8 bases. V gave up 3 bases and J gave up 6 bases; unmatched junction bases: 3. Germline loops: CDR1 MNHNS, CDR2 SASEGT. The CDR3 loop spans 14 amino acids. CDR3 protein: CASSETGVPGELFF. The CDR3 nucleotides read TGTGCCAGCAGTGAGACAGGGGTGCCCGGGGAGCTGTTTTTT.

The chain uses TRBV18 and TRBJ1-2; 10 bases align to TRBD1. The CDR3 has 16 amino acids. Trimming removed 3 bases from V and 7 bases from J; junction bases left unmatched: 11. CDR1 and CDR2 (germline): KGHSH, LQKENI. The CDR3 reads CASSPTGQGEAGGYTF. The CDR3 DNA reads as TGTGCCAGCTCACCGACCGGACAGGGGGAGGCTGGTGGCTACACCTTC.

The chain carries TRBV11-3 and TRBJ1-1; D is undetermined. Germline V gene lookup returns CDR1 SGHNT and CDR2 YENEEA. V was pared by 2 bases and J by 0 bases, with 4 bases between. This CDR3 region has 13 residues. CDR3 coding DNA: TGTGCCAGCAGCTTATATGTGAACACTGAAGCTTTCTTT. The encoded protein is CASSLYVNTEAFF.

The J gene is TRBJ1-5, the V gene TRBV19; D may be TRBD1 (6 bases). CDR1 is LNHDA and CDR2 is SQIVND in the germline V gene (reference sequence). The ends were cut back, 11 bases at V and 0 bases at J, with 11 bases in the middle. This CDR3 has 13 residues. Here the CDR3 reads CAGGQHSNQPQHF. The CDR3 DNA reads as TGTGCCGGAGGACAGCATAGCAATCAGCCCCAGCATTTT. Using reference TRBV19 and TRBJ1-5 for the parts outside the CDR3, the full variable domain is DGGITQSPKYLFRKEGQNVTLSCEQNLNHDAMYWYRQDPGQGLRLIYYSQIVNDFQKGDIAEGYSVSREKKESFPLTVTSAQKNPTAFYLCAGGQHSNQPQHFGDGTRLSIL.

The chain couples TRBV3-1 (or the pseudogene TRBV3-2) to TRBJ2-5, with D perhaps matching TRBD1 (6 bases). CDR1 LGHDT and CDR2 YNNKEL come from the germline V gene (reference sequence). Trimming pared 4 bases from V and 3 bases from J, leaving 12 bases between. The CDR3 has 14 amino acids. In nucleotides, the CDR3 is TGTGCCAGCAGCCCGCGGACAGCTGAAGAGACCCAGTACTTC. Protein: CASSPRTAEETQYF.

This clone was seen more than once but under ten times. The chain links TRBV27 to TRBJ2-7, with D perhaps matching TRBD1 (6 bases). V was shortened by 5 bases and J by 0 bases, with 11 bases between the two germline ends. CDR1 and CDR2 from the germline V gene are MNHEY and SMNVEV (reference sequence). The CDR3 runs 14 residues. The CDR3 sequence: CASSPDRRSYEQYF. As DNA, the CDR3 is TGTGCCAGCAGTCCCGACAGGCGCTCCTACGAGCAGTACTTC.

Worth noting for this clone: Other nucleotide sequences in the sample specify the same CDR3. The gene calls are TRBV12-3 or TRBV12-4 and TRBJ2-3, with D unresolved. Trimming stripped 4 bases from V and 3 bases from J, with 5 bases between. CDR3 length: 12 amino acids. CDR3 protein: CASSYSTDTQYF. CDR3 nucleotides: TGTGCCAGCAGTTATAGTACAGATACGCAGTATTTT.

The rearrangement links TRBV11-2 to TRBJ1-1, with a possible D match to TRBD1 (6 bases). The ends were cut back, 1 base at V and 1 base at J, with 22 bases in the middle. Looked up from germline, CDR1 is SGHAT and CDR2 is FQNNGV. CDR3 length: 19 amino acids. The CDR3 loop reads CASSLVRGVGGLTNTEAFF. The CDR3 DNA reads TGTGCCAGCAGCTTAGTGAGGGGCGTGGGGGGGCTTACGAACACTGAAGCTTTCTTT.

The V and J genes are TRBV19 and TRBJ2-3, with TRBD1 matching 11 bases. CDR3 length: 16 amino acids. Germline V lookup: CDR1 LNHDA, CDR2 SQIVND (reference sequence). V dropped 7 bases and J dropped 3; count of bases not matched to a gene: 9. The CDR3 region is CASTPRDRGWTDTQYF. The CDR3 DNA follows: TGTGCCAGTACCCCAAGGGACAGGGGGTGGACAGATACGCAGTATTTT.

This clone was recorded a few times. The gene calls are TRBV9 and TRBJ2-3; a weak D match, TRBD2 (6 bases). V was clipped by 3 bases and J by 3 bases, with 14 bases between them. Germline CDR1 reads SGDLS; CDR2 reads YYNGEE. This CDR3 is built from 15 residues. The CDR3 bases are TGTGCCAGCAGCGGGCGACTAGTTGGAACAGATACGCAGTATTTT. Its translation is CASSGRLVGTDTQYF.